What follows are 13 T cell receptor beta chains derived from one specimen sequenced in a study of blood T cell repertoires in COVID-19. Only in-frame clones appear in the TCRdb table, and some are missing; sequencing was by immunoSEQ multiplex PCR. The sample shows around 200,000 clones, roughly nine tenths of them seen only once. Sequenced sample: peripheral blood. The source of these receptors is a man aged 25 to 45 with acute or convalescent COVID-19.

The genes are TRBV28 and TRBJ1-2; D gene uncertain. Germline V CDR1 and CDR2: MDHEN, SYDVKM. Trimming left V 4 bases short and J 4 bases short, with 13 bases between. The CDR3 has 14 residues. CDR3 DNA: TGTGCCAGCAGTTCAATACAGATTTCCTATGGCTACACCTTC. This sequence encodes CASSSIQISYGYTF.

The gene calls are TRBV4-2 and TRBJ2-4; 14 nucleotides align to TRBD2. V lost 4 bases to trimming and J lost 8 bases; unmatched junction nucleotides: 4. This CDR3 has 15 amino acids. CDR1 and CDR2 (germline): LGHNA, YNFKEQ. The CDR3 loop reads CASSPGTSGSDIQYF. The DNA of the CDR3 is TGTGCCAGCAGCCCGGGGACTAGCGGGAGCGACATTCAGTACTTC.

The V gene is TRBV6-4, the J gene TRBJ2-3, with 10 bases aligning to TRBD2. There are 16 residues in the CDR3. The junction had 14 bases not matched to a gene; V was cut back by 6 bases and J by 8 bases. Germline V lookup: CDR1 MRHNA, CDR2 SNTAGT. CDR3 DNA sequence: TGTGCCAGCAGCGCCGGTTCAGCAGCGGGGGGGGGTACGCAGTATTTT. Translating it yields CASSAGSAAGGGTQYF.

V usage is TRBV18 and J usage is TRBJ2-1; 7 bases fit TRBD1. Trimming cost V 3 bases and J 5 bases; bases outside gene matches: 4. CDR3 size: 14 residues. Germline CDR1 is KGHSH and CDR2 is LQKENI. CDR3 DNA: TGTGCCAGCTCACCCACGACAGGGCACAATGAGCAGTTCTTC. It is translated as CASSPTTGHNEQFF.

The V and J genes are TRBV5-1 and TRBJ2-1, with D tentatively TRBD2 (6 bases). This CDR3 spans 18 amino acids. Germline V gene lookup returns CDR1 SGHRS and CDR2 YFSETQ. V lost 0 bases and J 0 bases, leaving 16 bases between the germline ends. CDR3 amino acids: CASSLELAGIRSYNEQFF. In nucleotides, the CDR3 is TGCGCCAGCAGCTTGGAACTCGCGGGGATCCGCTCCTACAATGAGCAGTTCTTC. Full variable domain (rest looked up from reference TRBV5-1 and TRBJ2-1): KAGVTQTPRYLIKTRGQQVTLSCSPISGHRSVSWYQQTPGQGLQFLFEYFSETQRNKGNFPGRFSGRQFSNSRSEMNVSTLELGDSALYLCASSLELAGIRSYNEQFFGPGTRLTVL.

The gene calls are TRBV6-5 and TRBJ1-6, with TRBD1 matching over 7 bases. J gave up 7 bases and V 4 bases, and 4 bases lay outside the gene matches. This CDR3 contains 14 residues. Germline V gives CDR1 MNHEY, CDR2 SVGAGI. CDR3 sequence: CASSLGQQNSPLHF. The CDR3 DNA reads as TGTGCCAGCAGTTTGGGACAGCAAAATTCACCCCTCCACTTT.

The CDR3 spells CASGHGAGSEGVLSYNSPLHF. CDR3 in DNA: TGTGCCAGCGGACATGGGGCAGGGAGTGAGGGGGTACTCTCCTATAATTCACCCCTCCACTTT. The chain is built from TRBV21-1 and TRBJ1-6; TRBD1 reflects the table's D call only, with no check against the DNA. TRBV21-1 is an annotated pseudogene. CDR3 length equals 21 residues.

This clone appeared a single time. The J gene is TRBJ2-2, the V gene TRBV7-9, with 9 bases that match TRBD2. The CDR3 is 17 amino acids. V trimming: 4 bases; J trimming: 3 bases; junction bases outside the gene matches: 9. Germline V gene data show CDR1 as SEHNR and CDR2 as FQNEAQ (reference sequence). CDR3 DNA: TGTGCCAGCAGCTCGACTAAATCTAGCGGGGACACCGGGGAGCTGTTTTTT. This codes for CASSSTKSSGDTGELFF.

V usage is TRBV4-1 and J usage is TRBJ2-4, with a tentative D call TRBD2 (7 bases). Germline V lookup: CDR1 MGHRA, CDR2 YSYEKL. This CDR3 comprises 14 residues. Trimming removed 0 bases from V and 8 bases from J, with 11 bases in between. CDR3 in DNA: TGCGCCAGCAGCCAAGACCGGGGGGCAGACATTCAGTACTTC. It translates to CASSQDRGADIQYF.

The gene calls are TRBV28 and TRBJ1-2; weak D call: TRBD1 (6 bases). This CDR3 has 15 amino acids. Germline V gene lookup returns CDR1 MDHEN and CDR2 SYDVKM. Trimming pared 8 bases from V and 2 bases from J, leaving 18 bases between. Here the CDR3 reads CASDGVTGPNYGYTF. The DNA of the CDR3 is TGTGCCAGCGATGGTGTTACAGGGCCAAACTATGGCTACACCTTC.

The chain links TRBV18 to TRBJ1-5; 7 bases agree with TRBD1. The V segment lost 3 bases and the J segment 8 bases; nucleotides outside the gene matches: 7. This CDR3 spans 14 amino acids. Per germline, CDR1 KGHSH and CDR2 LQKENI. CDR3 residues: CASSPGQVGEPQHF. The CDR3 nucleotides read TGTGCCAGCTCACCCGGACAGGTGGGGGAGCCCCAGCATTTT.

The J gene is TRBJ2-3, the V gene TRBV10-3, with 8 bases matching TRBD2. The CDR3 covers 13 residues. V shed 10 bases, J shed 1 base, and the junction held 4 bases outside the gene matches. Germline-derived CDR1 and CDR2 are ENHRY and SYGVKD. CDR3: CATGTRGTDTQYF. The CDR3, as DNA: TGTGCCACCGGGACTAGAGGCACAGATACGCAGTATTTT.

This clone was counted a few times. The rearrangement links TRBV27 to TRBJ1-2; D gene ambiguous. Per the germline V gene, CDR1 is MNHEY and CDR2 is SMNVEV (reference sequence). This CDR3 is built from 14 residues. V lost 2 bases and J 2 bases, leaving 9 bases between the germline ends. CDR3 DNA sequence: TGTGCCAGCAGTTTAGAAAGTCAGAACTATGGCTACACCTTC. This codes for CASSLESQNYGYTF.